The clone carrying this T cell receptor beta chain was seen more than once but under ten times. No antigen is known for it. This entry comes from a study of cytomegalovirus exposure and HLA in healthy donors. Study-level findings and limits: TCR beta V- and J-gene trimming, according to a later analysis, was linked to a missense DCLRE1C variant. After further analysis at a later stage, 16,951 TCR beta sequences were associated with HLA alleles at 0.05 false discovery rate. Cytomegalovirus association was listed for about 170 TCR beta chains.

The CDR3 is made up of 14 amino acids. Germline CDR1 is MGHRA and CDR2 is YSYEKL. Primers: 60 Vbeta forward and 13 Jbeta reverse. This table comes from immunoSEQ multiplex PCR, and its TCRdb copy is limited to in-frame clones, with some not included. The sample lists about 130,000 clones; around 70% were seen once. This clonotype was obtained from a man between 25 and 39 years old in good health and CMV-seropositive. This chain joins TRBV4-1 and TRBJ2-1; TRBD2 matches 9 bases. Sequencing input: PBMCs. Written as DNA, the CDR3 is TGCGCGAGCGGGAGGCCCCTGACCTACAATGAGCAGTTCTTC. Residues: CASGRPLTYNEQFF.